The 26 T cell receptor beta chains reported below all come from one sample, sequenced in a study of spatial heterogeneity in lung cancer. The study's findings and limits: Tumor mutation counts were tracked by expanded intratumoral alpha and beta TCR counts.

Which antigens these TCRs recognize remains unknown. As to time point: sample taken at primary tumor resection. TCRdb reanalysed the 5' RACE reads using MiXCR and keeps one entry per CDR3 protein. The table has some 16,000 distinct CDR3 sequences, around 6.5% seen once. This specimen was lung tumor tissue, taken at surgery. These receptors were collected from a female donor with early-stage non-small cell lung cancer.

This clonotype is judged medium-sized (0.01 to 0.1%). This beta chain is an unintended read in a library built for alpha chains; its size means little. The rearrangement uses TRBV7-8 and TRBJ1-5; unclear D gene. Trimming stripped 2 bases from V and 6 bases from J, with 11 bases between. This CDR3 has 14 residues. The germline CDR1 and CDR2 sequences are SGHVS and FQNEAQ. The chain's CDR3 is CASSLPRFGQPQHF. The CDR3 coding sequence is TGTGCCAGCAGCTTACCACGCTTCGGTCAGCCCCAGCATTTT.

This clonotype was counted many times. Because the library targeted alpha chains, this beta chain is an off-target read whose size means little. The chain uses TRBV2 and TRBJ1-1; D remains unclear. The CDR3 loop spans 14 amino acids. Trimming stripped 3 bases from V and 7 bases from J, with 15 bases between. The germline gives CDR1 SNHLY, CDR2 FYNNEI. The CDR3 bases are TGTGCCAGCAGTGATTACAGCAATCGGAGTGAAGCTTTCTTT. It specifies CASSDYSNRSEAFF.

This clonotype came up many times. This beta chain was picked up by a library intended for alpha chains and is off target, so its count carries little meaning. The genes are TRBV12-3 or TRBV12-4 and TRBJ2-1; the match to TRBD2 covers 13 bases. This CDR3 is built from 15 residues. V lost 6 bases and J lost 7; bases outside the gene matches: 6. The CDR3: CASSPGLAGVNEQFF. DNA for the CDR3: TGTGCCAGCAGCCCCGGACTAGCGGGGGTTAATGAGCAGTTCTTC.

This clonotype is medium-sized. Since it is a stray read in a library aimed at alpha chains, this beta chain has a size that is not meaningful. J is TRBJ1-1 and V is TRBV7-3; D ambiguous. Trimming cost V 5 bases and J 1 base, with 8 bases left between them. CDR1 is SGHTA, CDR2 FQGTGA, per germline. The CDR3 length is 13 residues. The CDR3 coding sequence is TGTGCCAGCAGCCCTTACAAGAACACTGAAGCTTTCTTT. Amino acid sequence: CASSPYKNTEAFF.

Regarding this clonotype: This beta chain slipped into a library made for alpha chains as a stray read, so its size is not meaningful. The chain carries TRBV2 and TRBJ1-2, with a possible D match to TRBD1 (5 bases). The germline V and J ends were trimmed by 3 bases and 2 bases, with 13 bases remaining between them. The CDR3 is 15 residues long. CDR1 SNHLY and CDR2 FYNNEI come from the germline V gene. As DNA, the CDR3 is TGTGCCAGCAGTGATAATGCAGGGATAAACTATGGCTACACCTTC. As protein: CASSDNAGINYGYTF.

The sample holds a few counts of this clonotype. This beta chain is a stray read from a library made for alpha chains; its abundance is not meaningful. This chain links TRBV20-1 with TRBJ1-1, with D perhaps matching TRBD1 (6 bases). Deletions cut 6 bases from V and 3 bases from J, with 20 bases between. Germline CDR1 DFQATT, CDR2 SNEGSKA (reference sequence). The CDR3 extends over 15 amino acids. CDR3 sequence (DNA): TGCAGTGCCATTCCTCCTATATCAGGGGACACTGAAGCTTTCTTT. As protein: CSAIPPISGDTEAFF.

In its sample, this clonotype was seen many times. The library was prepared for alpha chains; this beta chain is a stray read, so its frequency means little. The CDR3 DNA sequence: TGTGCCAGCAGCTCCTCTCTAGACACAGATACGCAGTATTTT. Protein sequence: CASSSSLDTDTQYF. This rearrangement joins TRBV5-4 to TRBJ2-3; D call uncertain. This CDR3 has 14 amino acids. Per germline, CDR1 SGHNT and CDR2 YYREEE (reference sequence). V dropped 3 bases and J dropped 2 bases, with 10 bases sitting between them.

This clonotype was observed at least ten times. This beta chain was picked up by a library intended for alpha chains and is off target, so its count carries little meaning. The J gene is TRBJ2-3, the V gene TRBV20-1, with D perhaps matching TRBD2 (6 bases). Germline V gives CDR1 DFQATT, CDR2 SNEGSKA (reference sequence). V lost 1 base and J lost 9, with 8 bases in between. CDR3 length equals 11 residues. The CDR3 reads CSARVGGTQYF. In DNA, the CDR3 is TGCAGTGCTAGAGTGGGGGGAACGCAGTATTTT.

This clonotype was recorded at least ten times. The library was prepared for alpha chains; this beta chain is a stray read, so its frequency means little. The chain carries TRBV2 and TRBJ2-5; D remains ambiguous. Germline V CDR1 and CDR2: SNHLY, FYNNEI. Trimming left V 6 bases short and J 3 bases short, with 14 bases between. The CDR3 has 14 residues. The CDR3 loop is CASREQATEETQYF. The CDR3 DNA sequence: TGTGCCAGCAGAGAGCAGGCGACCGAAGAGACCCAGTACTTC.

As regards this clonotype: This beta chain came through as a stray read in a library set up for alpha chains, and its size says little. The chain combines TRBV30 with TRBJ1-2; TRBD1 matches 8 bases. The CDR3 runs 14 residues. CDR1 GTSNPN and CDR2 SVGIG come from the germline V gene (reference sequence). V gave up 3 bases and J gave up 10 bases; unmatched junction bases: 13. CDR3 nucleotide sequence: TGTGCCTGGAGAAGGGAGGACAGGGTAAGACTCTACACCTTC. Translation gives CAWRREDRVRLYTF.

This clonotype was detected only once. In this CDR3 the conserved last residue, phenylalanine or tryptophan, is missing, so a read error is likely. This beta chain appears as a stray read in a library generated for alpha chains; its size is not informative. The CDR3 reads CASSALGTGGIGYTY. CDR3 DNA sequence: TGTGCCAGCAGTGCCCTCGGGACAGGGGGCATTGGCTACACCTAC. The chain joins TRBV12-3 or TRBV12-4 to TRBJ1-2; 12 bases map to TRBD1. This CDR3 is 15 amino acids long. With V trimmed by 5 bases and J by 7 bases, 8 bases remained unmatched.

This clonotype counts as medium-sized. The library was prepared for alpha chains; this beta chain is a stray read, so its frequency means little. The V call is TRBV12-3 or TRBV12-4, the J call TRBJ1-1; maybe TRBD1 (5 bases). V lost 6 bases, J lost 3 bases, and 17 bases lay in between. The CDR3 length is 15 residues. CDR3 in DNA: TGTGCCAGCAGCCCCGGCCGCGTGGGACACACTGAAGCTTTCTTT. Its translation is CASSPGRVGHTEAFF.

Points on this clonotype: The library was built for alpha chains, so this beta chain is an off-target read and its size means little. The V and J genes are TRBV29-1 and TRBJ1-3; no definite D call. Looked up from germline, CDR1 is SQVTM and CDR2 is ANQGSEA. Trimming stripped 6 bases from V and 0 bases from J, with 6 bases between. CDR3 length: 12 amino acids. CDR3 in DNA: TGCAGCGTCGTGTACTCTGGAAACACCATATATTTT. Translation: CSVVYSGNTIYF.

This clonotype was recorded at least ten times. With the library built for alpha chains, this beta chain is off target and its frequency is not meaningful. This sequence joins TRBV20-1 and TRBJ2-1; 10 nucleotides match TRBD2. CDR1 and CDR2 (germline): DFQATT, SNEGSKA (reference sequence). Trimming removed 6 bases from V and 0 bases from J; junction bases left unmatched: 11. This CDR3 is 17 amino acids long. The chain's CDR3 is CSARKNSGGISYNEQFF. The CDR3 DNA sequence: TGCAGTGCCAGGAAGAATAGCGGGGGGATCTCCTACAATGAGCAGTTCTTC.

The table lists this clonotype with many counts. In a library made to pick up alpha chains, this beta chain is a stray read with a size that means little. The V and J genes are TRBV13 and TRBJ2-7, with TRBD1 matching over 8 bases. The CDR3 runs 13 residues. Per germline, CDR1 PRHDT and CDR2 FYEKMQ (reference sequence). With V trimmed by 5 bases and J by 3 bases, 3 bases remained unmatched. The CDR3 DNA reads as TGTGCCAGCAGCACAGGGGGAGTCTACGAGCAGTACTTC. Its translation is CASSTGGVYEQYF. Full variable domain (outside the CDR3, taken from reference TRBV13 and TRBJ2-7): AAGVIQSPRHLIKEKRETATLKCYPIPRHDTVYWYQQGPGQDPQFLISFYEKMQSDKGSIPDRFSAQQFSDYHSELNMSSLELGDSALYFCASSTGGVYEQYFGPGTRLTVT.

This clonotype appeared many times. This beta chain was picked up by a library intended for alpha chains and is off target, so its count carries little meaning. CDR3 loop: CASTTGGYEQYF. CDR3 coding DNA: TGTGCCAGCACCACCGGGGGATACGAGCAGTACTTC. The rearrangement uses TRBV6-2 or TRBV6-3 and TRBJ2-7; tentative D call: TRBD2 (6 bases). Deletions cut 7 bases from V and 4 bases from J, with 11 bases between. CDR1 MNHEY and CDR2 SVGEGT come from the germline V gene. This CDR3 spans 12 amino acids.

About this clonotype: The library was built for alpha chains, so this beta chain is an off-target read and its size means little. The V call is TRBV18, the J call TRBJ2-7; tentative D call: TRBD2 (5 bases). The CDR3 length is 14 residues. V shed 0 bases and J shed 0 bases, with 6 bases lying between them. CDR1 is KGHSH, CDR2 LQKENI, per germline. Written as DNA, the CDR3 is TGTGCCAGCTCACCACCCGGGAACTCCTACGAGCAGTACTTC. As protein: CASSPPGNSYEQYF.

This clonotype is labeled as medium-sized. This beta chain was picked up by a library intended for alpha chains and is off target, so its count carries little meaning. This chain links TRBV5-1 with TRBJ1-2; 7 bases are shared with TRBD1. CDR1 SGHRS and CDR2 YFSETQ come from the germline V gene. The CDR3 has 17 amino acids. V shed 0 bases and J 4 bases; nucleotides not matched to a gene: 12. In DNA, the CDR3 is TGCGCCAGCAGCTTGGAGGGACAGCCCACAACTCCCTATGGCTACACCTTC. Its protein is CASSLEGQPTTPYGYTF.

This clonotype was found many times. The library was designed around alpha chains, so this beta chain is a stray read whose abundance carries little weight. V and J are TRBV29-1 and TRBJ1-1; D gene ambiguous. V lost 6 bases, J lost 0 bases, and 11 bases lay in between. There are 13 residues in the CDR3. Germline values: CDR1 SQVTM, CDR2 ANQGSEA. CDR3 sequence reads: CSVTVDMNTEAFF. The CDR3 DNA reads as TGCAGCGTGACCGTCGACATGAACACTGAAGCTTTCTTT. Variable domain in full (rest from reference TRBV29-1 and TRBJ1-1): SAVISQKPSRDICQRGTSLTIQCQVDSQVTMMFWYRQQPGQSLTLIATANQGSEATYESGFVIDKFPISRPNLTFSTLTVSNMSPEDSSIYLCSVTVDMNTEAFFGQGTRLTVV.

This clonotype was detected ten times or more. A library made for alpha chains picked up this beta chain off target, so its size means little. The V and J genes are TRBV6-2 or TRBV6-3 and TRBJ2-3; 8 positions match TRBD1. The ends lost 0 bases at V and 2 bases at J; junction bases unmatched: 19. The CDR3 consists of 21 residues. Germline V gene sequence: CDR1 MNHEY, CDR2 SVGEGT. The CDR3 nucleotides read TGTGCCAGCAGTTACTCGAGTTTCCAGGGGGCCAACCGTGGTAACACAGATACGCAGTATTTT. It translates to CASSYSSFQGANRGNTDTQYF.

This clonotype was detected ten times or more. Since it is a stray read in a library aimed at alpha chains, this beta chain has a size that is not meaningful. CDR3 DNA: TGTGCCAGCAGTGAACAGGTAGCCGGGGTGCAGTTCTTC. Its translation: CASSEQVAGVQFF. The chain couples TRBV2 to TRBJ2-1; possible D gene TRBD2, 5 bases. Germline assignment: CDR1 SNHLY and CDR2 FYNNEI. The ends were cut back, 2 bases at V and 12 bases at J, with 14 bases in the middle. The CDR3 contains 13 residues.

This clonotype was counted many times. The library was designed around alpha chains, so this beta chain is a stray read whose abundance carries little weight. The chain is built from TRBV28 and TRBJ1-5, with unresolved D. Between the trimmed V and J ends, which lost 5 bases and 7 bases, there was a span of 12 bases. This CDR3 comprises 13 residues. Germline assignment: CDR1 MDHEN and CDR2 SYDVKM. CDR3 sequence reads: CASSPQMSQPQHF. The CDR3 region has the DNA TGTGCCAGCAGTCCTCAGATGAGCCAGCCCCAGCATTTT.

In its sample, this clonotype was seen many times. This beta chain came through as a stray read in a library set up for alpha chains, and its size says little. The chain employs TRBV12-3 or TRBV12-4 and TRBJ1-2, with D unresolved. The germline V and J ends were trimmed by 1 base and 4 bases, with 7 bases remaining between them. This CDR3 is built from 13 residues. CDR3 DNA sequence: TGTGCCAGCAGTTTAGACGCTGTCTATGGCTACACCTTC. Amino acid sequence: CASSLDAVYGYTF.

By sample share, this clonotype is medium-sized (0.01 to 0.1%). The library was built for alpha chains, so this beta chain is an off-target read and its size means little. The rearrangement uses TRBV2 and TRBJ1-5; TRBD1 agrees at 7 bases. This CDR3 has 15 amino acids. The germline gives CDR1 SNHLY, CDR2 FYNNEI. J was trimmed by 1 base and V by 4 bases; bases with no gene match: 4. The CDR3 DNA is TGTGCCAGCAGTGCCTCGACAGGGAGCAATCAGCCCCAGCATTTT. It yields the protein CASSASTGSNQPQHF.

This clonotype appeared many times. Within a library made for alpha chains, this beta chain is off target, and its count is uninformative. This rearrangement joins TRBV10-3 to TRBJ2-7; 9 bases align to TRBD2. In germline, CDR1 is ENHRY, CDR2 SYGVKD. The ends lost 5 bases at V and 6 bases at J; junction bases unmatched: 5. CDR3 length: 13 residues. CDR3 region: CAISLAGSGEQYF. CDR3 sequence (DNA): TGTGCCATCAGTCTAGCGGGATCGGGCGAGCAGTACTTC.

This clonotype has a count of ten or more. This beta chain slipped into a library made for alpha chains as a stray read, so its size is not meaningful. V usage is TRBV20-1 and J usage is TRBJ1-1; D might be TRBD1 (5 bases). The V and J ends lost 3 bases and 4 bases respectively, with 9 bases between them. The germline CDR1 and CDR2 sequences are DFQATT and SNEGSKA (reference sequence). The CDR3 consists of 12 residues. The CDR3 region is CSASQGPTEAFF. The CDR3 DNA reads TGCAGTGCTAGTCAGGGCCCCACTGAAGCTTTCTTT.